This T cell receptor (beta chain) was documented in a study of cytomegalovirus exposure and HLA in healthy donors. The study's findings and limits: Fewer N-insertions (relative to the approximately 700-donor mean) were reportedly seen in an Asian-associated ancestry cluster in a later analysis.

This CDR3 region has 16 residues. Germline CDR1 and CDR2: LGHNA and YNFKEQ. J was trimmed by 5 bases and V by 1 base; bases with no gene match: 7. On this clone itself: Its antigen is not identified.

The PCR had 60 Vbeta and 13 Jbeta primers. Measured with immunoSEQ multiplex PCR; TCRdb has only the in-frame clones, and not every one. This sample's table has 80,000 or so clones. The clonotype was recovered from a woman aged 30 to 39 in good health and CMV-seronegative. The chain joins TRBV4-2 to TRBJ2-2; 7 bases map to TRBD1. The sample comprised PBMCs. In DNA, the CDR3 is TGTGCCAGCAGCCAAGGCCGACAGGGTGGAACCGGGGAGCTGTTTTTT. As protein: CASSQGRQGGTGELFF.